The source of this TCR beta chain is a study of blood T cell repertoires in COVID-19. In germline, CDR1 is MNHNY, CDR2 SVGAGI (reference sequence). The V and J ends lost 7 bases and 6 bases, in that order; junction bases with no gene match: 4. This CDR3 region has 12 residues. Measured with immunoSEQ multiplex PCR; TCRdb has only the in-frame clones, and not every one. Of more than 45,000 clones listed, 75% to 90% are singletons. The clonotype comes from a woman aged 80 or older with COVID-19, enrolled during active disease. Sequenced material: peripheral blood. The rearrangement joins TRBV6-6 to TRBJ2-7; the match to TRBD1 covers 9 bases. CDR3 sequence: CASTGQGTEQYF. CDR3 sequence (DNA): TGTGCCAGCACGGGACAGGGAACCGAGCAGTACTTC.